This T cell receptor (beta chain) was captured by sequencing in a study of shared T cell receptors in the human thymus. The CDR3 extends over 14 amino acids. Trimming took off 1 base at V and 3 bases at J, with 11 bases between the two ends. Germline-derived CDR1 and CDR2 are SGHKS and YYEKEE (reference sequence). Clones were read by immunoSEQ multiplex PCR, and TCRdb kept only the in-frame ones, dropping some. The table includes 720,000 or so clones, 75% to 90% detected once. The same data also contributed to another study, on human thymus T cells. From that second work: Resections were taken during corrective heart surgery, and the thymus tissue came from these. Apparent bias marked the V and J gene usage of thymic and blood repertoires.

This receptor was taken from a girl under three years old with a congenital heart defect. The V call is TRBV5-5, the J call TRBJ2-7; D not certain. The sequencing input was thymocytes. The CDR3 loop is CASSLKRAVYEQYF. In DNA, the CDR3 is TGTGCCAGCAGCTTGAAGCGAGCAGTCTACGAGCAGTACTTC.